The 21 T cell receptor beta chains below come from one sample, sequenced in a study of early T cells in non-severe SARS-CoV-2 infection. MiXCR was run by TCRdb on the 5' RACE reads, yielding one entry per CDR3 protein. The table includes around 58,000 distinct CDR3 sequences, less than 9.5% detected once. The material sequenced was whole blood, taken at baseline. The source is an adult who was a healthcare worker with PCR-confirmed SARS-CoV-2 infection or an uninfected control (not recorded which).

There are a few counts of this clonotype. The gene calls are TRBV7-8 and TRBJ1-4; D ambiguous. CDR1 SGHVS and CDR2 FQNEAQ come from the germline V gene. This CDR3 has 13 residues. V gave up 4 bases and J gave up 8 bases, with 11 bases separating them. The CDR3 loop reads CASSSRLVEKLFF. As DNA, the CDR3 is TGTGCCAGCAGCTCCCGCCTTGTAGAAAAACTGTTTTTT.

V and J are TRBV5-1 and TRBJ2-7; D unresolved. The CDR3 has 14 amino acids. Germline V CDR1 and CDR2: SGHRS, YFSETQ. V was trimmed by 2 bases and J by 0 bases, leaving 9 bases between them. The CDR3 region has the DNA TGCGCCAGCAGCTTAGGGCCCCCCTCCTACGAGCAGTACTTC. It encodes CASSLGPPSYEQYF.

In its sample, this clonotype was seen many times. The rearrangement uses TRBV7-9 and TRBJ2-1; tentative D call: TRBD2 (6 bases). V gave up 6 bases and J gave up 2 bases, with 17 bases separating them. Per the germline V gene, CDR1 is SEHNR and CDR2 is FQNEAQ (reference sequence). CDR3 length: 16 residues. CDR3 amino acids: CASSPTGTSAYNEQFF. CDR3 DNA sequence: TGTGCCAGCAGTCCGACCGGGACTTCAGCCTACAATGAGCAGTTCTTC.

This chain connects TRBV19 to TRBJ1-6; 8 bases match TRBD1. This CDR3 has 13 residues. Per the germline V gene, CDR1 is LNHDA and CDR2 is SQIVND (reference sequence). The J segment lost 12 bases and the V segment lost 7 bases, leaving 8 bases of the junction unmatched. CDR3 in DNA: TGTGCCAGTACCATCGGACAGGGTGGACCCCTCCACTTT. Translating gives CASTIGQGGPLHF. The complete variable domain, with remaining parts taken from reference TRBV19 and TRBJ1-6, reads DGGITQSPKYLFRKEGQNVTLSCEQNLNHDAMYWYRQDPGQGLRLIYYSQIVNDFQKGDIAEGYSVSREKKESFPLTVTSAQKNPTAFYLCASTIGQGGPLHFGNGTRLTVT.

For this clonotype: The junction shows a germline mismatch at one end, possibly a read error. This rearrangement joins TRBV6-2 or TRBV6-3 to TRBJ2-1; TRBD2 matches 10 bases. The CDR3 runs 15 residues. Germline lookup yields CDR1 MNHEY and CDR2 SVGEGT. CDR3 sequence: CASKALAGVYNKQFF. The CDR3 DNA reads as TGTGCCAGCAAGGCCCTAGCGGGAGTCTACAATAAGCAGTTCTTC.

The V gene is TRBV10-3, the J gene TRBJ2-7; 8 bases are a match to TRBD2. In germline, CDR1 is ENHRY, CDR2 SYGVKD. The V segment lost 2 bases and the J segment 13 bases; nucleotides outside the gene matches: 13. The CDR3 has 14 residues. In DNA form, the CDR3 reads TGTGCCATCAGTGAGCTACTAGCGGAGGGGCTTCAATACTTC. Protein: CAISELLAEGLQYF.

There are a few counts of this clonotype. The rearrangement links TRBV30 to TRBJ2-1, with unresolved D. The CDR3 contains 12 residues. From germline, CDR1 is GTSNPN and CDR2 SVGIG (reference sequence). With 0 bases removed from V and 9 bases from J, the gap between germline ends came to 9 bases. This chain's CDR3 is CAWSVTFGEQFF. As DNA, the CDR3 is TGTGCCTGGAGTGTGACATTTGGTGAGCAGTTCTTC.

At least ten counts were recorded for this clonotype. The CDR3: CASSVANTAVLHEQFF. The CDR3 nucleotides read TGTGCCAGCAGCGTAGCCAACACCGCAGTTCTGCATGAGCAGTTCTTC. The chain carries TRBV9 and TRBJ2-1; D is unclear. CDR1 SGDLS and CDR2 YYNGEE come from the germline V gene. The CDR3 contains 16 residues. V was pared by 0 bases and J by 8 bases, with 18 bases between.

V is TRBV29-1 and J is TRBJ2-7, with D maybe TRBD1 (6 bases). Germline V gene data show CDR1 as SQVTM and CDR2 as ANQGSEA. V lost 6 bases, J lost 2 bases, and 17 bases lay in between. This CDR3 has 14 residues. This CDR3 reads CSVTLVSGAYEQYF. The CDR3 DNA is TGCAGCGTCACCCTGGTGTCAGGGGCCTACGAGCAGTACTTC.

This chain links TRBV7-3 with TRBJ2-1, with D unclear. Germline lookup yields CDR1 SGHTA and CDR2 FQGTGA. V was trimmed by 5 bases and J by 3 bases, leaving 17 bases between them. CDR3 size: 16 residues. The CDR3 loop reads CASSPAWAPRYNEQFF. The CDR3 DNA sequence: TGTGCCAGCAGCCCCGCTTGGGCCCCCCGCTACAATGAGCAGTTCTTC.

This clonotype showed up just a few times. The chain recombines TRBV7-8 with TRBJ2-1; D unresolved. Germline CDR1 is SGHVS and CDR2 is FQNEAQ. The V gene lost 2 bases and the J gene lost 0 bases, with 11 bases spanning the gap. The CDR3 sequence is 16 residues long. CDR3 sequence reads: CASSLPVISSYNEQFF. The CDR3 DNA reads as TGTGCCAGCAGCTTACCAGTCATAAGCTCCTACAATGAGCAGTTCTTC.

This clonotype was counted at least ten times. The chain has TRBV20-1 and TRBJ1-5, with D perhaps matching TRBD1 (5 bases). The V end lost 3 bases, the J end lost 5 bases, and 14 bases lay between the germline ends. Germline values: CDR1 DFQATT, CDR2 SNEGSKA (reference sequence). This CDR3 spans 14 amino acids. For the CDR3, the DNA is TGCAGTGCTAGTCTTGGGGCACTCCATCAGCCCCAGCATTTT. It yields the protein CSASLGALHQPQHF.

The chain couples TRBV5-6 to TRBJ2-5; D gene uncertain. Trimming left V 0 bases short and J 7 bases short, with 13 bases between. The germline CDR1 and CDR2 sequences are SGHDT and YYEEEE. CDR3 length equals 14 residues. DNA for the CDR3: TGTGCCAGCAGCTTGGAGCAGCCCGGAGTGACCCAGTACTTC. Its translation: CASSLEQPGVTQYF. The entire variable domain, with the rest obtained from reference TRBV5-6 and TRBJ2-5, is as follows: DAGVTQSPTHLIKTRGQQVTLRCSPKSGHDTVSWYQQALGQGPQFIFQYYEEEERQRGNFPDRFSGHQFPNYSSELNVNALLLGDSALYLCASSLEQPGVTQYFGPGTRLLVL.

V usage is TRBV7-3 and J usage is TRBJ2-6, with unresolved D. CDR1 SGHTA and CDR2 FQGTGA come from the germline V gene. There are 15 residues in the CDR3. Trimming took 2 bases from V and 0 from J, leaving 5 bases between them. CDR3 DNA sequence: TGTGCCAGCAGCTTATTTAACTCTGGGGCCAACGTCCTGACTTTC. Amino acid sequence: CASSLFNSGANVLTF.

This clonotype was found a few times. This rearrangement joins TRBV25-1 to TRBJ2-3; D possibly corresponds to TRBD2 (6 bases). V lost 7 bases, J lost 5 bases, and 22 bases lay in between. The germline V gene encodes CDR1 MGHDK and CDR2 SYGVNS. This CDR3 has 16 residues. Written as DNA, the CDR3 is TGTGCCAGCACCGGCGGGTCGGGAGTTCGAGGAGATACGCAGTATTTT. Its protein is CASTGGSGVRGDTQYF.

This clonotype was recorded many times. The chain couples TRBV29-1 to TRBJ2-2, with 8 positions matching TRBD1. CDR3 length: 14 amino acids. Trimming at V came to 6 bases and at J to 0 bases, leaving 3 bases not matched to a gene. CDR1 is SQVTM, CDR2 ANQGSEA, per germline. This chain's CDR3 is CSVHRGANTGELFF. The CDR3 DNA reads TGCAGCGTGCACAGGGGGGCGAACACCGGGGAGCTGTTTTTT.

The chain employs TRBV6-6 and TRBJ2-7; 14 bases agree with TRBD2. The V and J ends lost 4 bases and 6 bases, in that order; junction bases with no gene match: 5. The length of the CDR3 is 15 residues. The germline V gene has CDR1 MNHNY and CDR2 SVGAGI (reference sequence). The CDR3 sequence is CASSSTSGRAAEQYF. The CDR3 bases are TGTGCCAGCAGTTCGACTAGCGGGAGGGCGGCCGAGCAGTACTTC.

V and J are TRBV7-2 and TRBJ1-4; no reliable D call. V was shortened by 5 bases and J by 10 bases, with 8 bases between the two germline ends. The CDR3 runs to 11 residues. The germline gives CDR1 SGHTA, CDR2 FQGNSA. This CDR3 reads CASSNGGKLFF. As DNA, the CDR3 is TGTGCCAGCAGCAACGGAGGAAAACTGTTTTTT.

This clonotype was recorded a few times. The chain is built from TRBV28 and TRBJ2-5; D not certain. Germline-derived CDR1 and CDR2 are MDHEN and SYDVKM. The CDR3 covers 12 residues. Trimming took off 5 bases at V and 5 bases at J, with 9 bases between the two ends. CDR3 DNA sequence: TGTGCCAGCAGTCCCATCGGGGAGACCCAGTACTTC. This encodes CASSPIGETQYF.

This rearrangement joins TRBV4-1 to TRBJ2-7; D gene uncertain. The V gene's germline CDR1 is MGHRA and CDR2 YSYEKL. Between the trimmed V and J ends, which lost 0 bases and 0 bases, there was a span of 9 bases. CDR3 length: 15 amino acids. The CDR3 DNA reads TGCGCCAGCAGCCAAGAACCCCTGAGCTCCTACGAGCAGTACTTC. Its protein is CASSQEPLSSYEQYF.

This clonotype was seen repeatedly, ten times or more. The chain joins TRBV3-1 to TRBJ1-3; D is uncertain. Germline CDR1 reads LGHDT; CDR2 reads YNNKEL (reference sequence). The V end lost 0 bases, the J end lost 0 bases, and 6 bases lay between the germline ends. This CDR3 has 15 residues. CDR3 loop: CASSQDTNSGNTIYF. The DNA for the CDR3 is TGTGCCAGCAGCCAAGACACGAACTCTGGAAACACCATATATTTT.